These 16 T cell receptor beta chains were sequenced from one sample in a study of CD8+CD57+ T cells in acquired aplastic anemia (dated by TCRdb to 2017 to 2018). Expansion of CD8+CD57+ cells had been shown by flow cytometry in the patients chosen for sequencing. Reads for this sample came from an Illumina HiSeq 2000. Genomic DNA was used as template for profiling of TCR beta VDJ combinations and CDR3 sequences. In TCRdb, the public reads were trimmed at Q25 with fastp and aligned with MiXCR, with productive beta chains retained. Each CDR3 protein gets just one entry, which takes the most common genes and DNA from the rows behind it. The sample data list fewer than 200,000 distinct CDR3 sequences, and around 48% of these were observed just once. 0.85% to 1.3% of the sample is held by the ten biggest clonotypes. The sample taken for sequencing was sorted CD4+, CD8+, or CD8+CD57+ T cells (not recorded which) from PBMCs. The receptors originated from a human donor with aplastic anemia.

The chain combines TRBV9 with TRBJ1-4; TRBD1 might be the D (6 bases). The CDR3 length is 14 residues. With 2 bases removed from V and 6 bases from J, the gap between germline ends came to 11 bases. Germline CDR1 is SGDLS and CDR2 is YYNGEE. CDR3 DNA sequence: TGTGCCAGCAGCGTTACTGGACAGTATGAAAAACTGTTTTTT. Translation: CASSVTGQYEKLFF.

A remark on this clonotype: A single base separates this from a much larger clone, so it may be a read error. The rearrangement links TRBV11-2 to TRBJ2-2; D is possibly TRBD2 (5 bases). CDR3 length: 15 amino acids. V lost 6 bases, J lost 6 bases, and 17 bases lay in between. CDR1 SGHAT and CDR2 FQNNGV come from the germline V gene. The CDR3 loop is CASSLYDGNPGELFF. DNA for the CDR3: TGTGCCAGCAGTCTATACGACGGGAATCCCGGGGAGCTGTTTTTT.

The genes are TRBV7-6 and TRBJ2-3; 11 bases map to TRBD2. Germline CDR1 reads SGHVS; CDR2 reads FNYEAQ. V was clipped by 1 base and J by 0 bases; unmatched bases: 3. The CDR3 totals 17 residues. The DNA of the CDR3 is TGTGCCAGCAGCTTAGGAGTAGCGGGGGGGAGCACAGATACGCAGTATTTT. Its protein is CASSLGVAGGSTDTQYF.

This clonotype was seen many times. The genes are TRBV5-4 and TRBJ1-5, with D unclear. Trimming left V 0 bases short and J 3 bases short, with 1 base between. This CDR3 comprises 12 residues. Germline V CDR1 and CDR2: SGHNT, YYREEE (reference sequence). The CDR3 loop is CASSLDNQPQHF. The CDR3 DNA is TGTGCCAGCAGCTTGGACAATCAGCCCCAGCATTTT.

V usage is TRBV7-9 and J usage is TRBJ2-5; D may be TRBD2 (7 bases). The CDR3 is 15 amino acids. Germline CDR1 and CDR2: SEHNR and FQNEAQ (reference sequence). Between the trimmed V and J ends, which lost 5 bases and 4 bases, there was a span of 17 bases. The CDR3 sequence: CASSLEGGQRETQYF. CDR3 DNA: TGTGCCAGCAGCCTCGAGGGGGGGCAGAGAGAGACCCAGTACTTC. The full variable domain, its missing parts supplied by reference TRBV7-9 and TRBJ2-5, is DTGVSQNPRHKITKRGQNVTFRCDPISEHNRLYWYRQTLGQGPEFLTYFQNEAQLEKSRLLSDRFSAERPKGSFSTLEIQRTEQGDSAMYLCASSLEGGQRETQYFGPGTRLLVL.

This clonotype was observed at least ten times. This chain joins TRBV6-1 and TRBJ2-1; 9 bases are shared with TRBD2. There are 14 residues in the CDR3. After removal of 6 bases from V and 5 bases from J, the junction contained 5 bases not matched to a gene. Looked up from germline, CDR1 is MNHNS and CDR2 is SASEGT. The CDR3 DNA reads TGTGCCAGCAGCCTAGCGGGGAGAAACAATGAGCAGTTCTTC. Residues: CASSLAGRNNEQFF.

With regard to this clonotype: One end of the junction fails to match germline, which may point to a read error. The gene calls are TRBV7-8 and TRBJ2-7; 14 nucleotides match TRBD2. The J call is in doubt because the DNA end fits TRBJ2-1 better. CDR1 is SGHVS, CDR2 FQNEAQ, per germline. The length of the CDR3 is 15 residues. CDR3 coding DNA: TGCGCCAGCAGCCTCGGACTAGCGGGGGGCAATGAGCAGTTCTTC. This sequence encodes CASSLGLAGGNEQFF.

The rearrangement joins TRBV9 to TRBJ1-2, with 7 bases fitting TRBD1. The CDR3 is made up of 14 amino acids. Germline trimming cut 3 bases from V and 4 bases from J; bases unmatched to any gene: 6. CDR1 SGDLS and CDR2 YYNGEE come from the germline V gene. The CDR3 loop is CASSEGTVSYGYTF. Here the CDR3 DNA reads TGTGCCAGCAGCGAGGGGACAGTAAGCTATGGCTACACCTTC.

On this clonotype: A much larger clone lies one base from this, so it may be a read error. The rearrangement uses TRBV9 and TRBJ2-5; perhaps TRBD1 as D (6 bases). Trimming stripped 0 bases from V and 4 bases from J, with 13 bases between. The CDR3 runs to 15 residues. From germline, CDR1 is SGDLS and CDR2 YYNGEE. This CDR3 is CASSVGGEGGETQYF. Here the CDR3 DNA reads TGTGCCAGCAGCGTAGGGGGAGAAGGGGGAGAGACCCAGTACTTC.

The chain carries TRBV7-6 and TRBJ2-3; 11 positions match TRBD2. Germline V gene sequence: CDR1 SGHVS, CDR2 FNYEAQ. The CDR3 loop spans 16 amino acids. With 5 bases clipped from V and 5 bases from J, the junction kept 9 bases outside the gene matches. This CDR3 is CASSPIAGGPGDTQYF. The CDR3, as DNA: TGTGCCAGCAGCCCTATAGCGGGGGGGCCGGGAGATACGCAGTATTTT.

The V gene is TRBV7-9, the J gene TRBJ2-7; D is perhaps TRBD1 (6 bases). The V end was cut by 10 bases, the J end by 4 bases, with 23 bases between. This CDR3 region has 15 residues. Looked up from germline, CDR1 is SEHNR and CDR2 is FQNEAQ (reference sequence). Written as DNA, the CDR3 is TGTGCCACCGGCTCCGGGACAACAAACATTTACGAGCAGTACTTC. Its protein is CATGSGTTNIYEQYF.

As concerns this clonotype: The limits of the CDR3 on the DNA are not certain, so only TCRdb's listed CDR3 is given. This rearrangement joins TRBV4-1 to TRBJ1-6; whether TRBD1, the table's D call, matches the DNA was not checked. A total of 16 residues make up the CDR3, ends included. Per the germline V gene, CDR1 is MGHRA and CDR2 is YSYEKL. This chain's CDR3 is CASSQEWGAGNSPLHF.

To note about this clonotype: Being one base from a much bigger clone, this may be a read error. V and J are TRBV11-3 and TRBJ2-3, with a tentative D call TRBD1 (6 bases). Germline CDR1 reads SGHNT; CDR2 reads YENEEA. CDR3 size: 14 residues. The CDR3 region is CASSPRDNTDAQYF. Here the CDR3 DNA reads TGTGCCAGCAGCCCGAGGGACAACACAGATGCGCAGTATTTT.

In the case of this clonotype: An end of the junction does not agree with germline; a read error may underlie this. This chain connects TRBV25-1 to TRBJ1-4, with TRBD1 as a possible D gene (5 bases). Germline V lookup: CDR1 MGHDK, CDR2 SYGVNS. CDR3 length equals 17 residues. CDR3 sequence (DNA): TGCGCCAGCAACCCCGGGAGGGGCTTGGAAGATAATGAAAAACTGGTTTTT. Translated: CASNPGRGLEDNEKLVF. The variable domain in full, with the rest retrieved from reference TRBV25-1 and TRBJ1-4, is EADIYQTPRYLVIGTGKKITLECSQTMGHDKMYWYQQDPGMELHLIHYSYGVNSTEKGDLSSESTVSRIRTEHFPLTLESARPSHTSQYLCASNPGRGLEDNEKLVFGSGTQLSVL.

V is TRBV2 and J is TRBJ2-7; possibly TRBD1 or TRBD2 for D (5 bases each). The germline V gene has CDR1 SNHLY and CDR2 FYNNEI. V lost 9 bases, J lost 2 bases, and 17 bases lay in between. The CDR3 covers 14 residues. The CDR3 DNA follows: TGTGCCAGTAGTCGGGGACCGACACCCTACGAGCAGTACTTC. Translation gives CASSRGPTPYEQYF.

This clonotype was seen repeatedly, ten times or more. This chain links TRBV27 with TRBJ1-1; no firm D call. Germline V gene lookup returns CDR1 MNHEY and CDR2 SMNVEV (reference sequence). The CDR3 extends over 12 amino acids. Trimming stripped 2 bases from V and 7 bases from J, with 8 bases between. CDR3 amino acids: CASSLNGREAFF. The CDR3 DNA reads TGTGCCAGCAGTTTAAATGGCCGTGAAGCTTTCTTT.